Listed below are T cell receptor beta chains from one sample, sequenced in a study of CXCR3-negative and CXCR3-positive naive CD8 T cells. TCRdb re-called the 5' RACE reads and catalogs CDR3 proteins one per entry, DNA excluded. Its listing shows about 90,000 distinct CDR3 sequences. Sequenced input: naive CXCR3+ CD8+ T cells from blood. These receptors all come from a human donor in good health. Some clones in this sample may be carry-over from other donors' samples. Both conserved end residues are part of each CDR3.

CDR3: CATSSTGGYGYTF
J: TRBJ1-2
length: 13
V: TRBV15

CDR3: CASSLVFGGLQETQYF
J: TRBJ2-5
length: 16
V: TRBV5-1

CDR3: CSVAWDAYEQYF
J: TRBJ2-7
length: 12
V: TRBV29-1

CDR3: CASSYGTGGSEQYF
J: TRBJ2-7
length: 14
V: TRBV6-5

CDR3: CASSYRDHGELFF
J: TRBJ2-2
length: 13
V: TRBV12-3/TRBV12-4

CDR3: CASRPYLAGENTGELFF
J: TRBJ2-2
length: 17
V: TRBV4-1

CDR3: CASSQDVGGTYEQYF
J: TRBJ2-7
length: 15
V: TRBV4-2

CDR3: CASRGGKGPPYEQYF
J: TRBJ2-7
length: 15
V: TRBV12-3/TRBV12-4

CDR3: CASSTSRTGEAFF
J: TRBJ1-1
length: 13
V: TRBV12-3/TRBV12-4

CDR3: CASSFYSITGELFF
J: TRBJ2-2
length: 14
V: TRBV12-3/TRBV12-4

CDR3: CASSDRDRGDVVYEQYF
J: TRBJ2-7
length: 17
V: TRBV5-1

CDR3: CASSEASTGEDYNEQFF
J: TRBJ2-1
length: 17
V: TRBV2

CDR3: CSVVLSGVNTEAFF
J: TRBJ1-1
length: 14
V: TRBV29-1

CDR3: CSASSGKGSYNEQFF
J: TRBJ2-1
length: 15
V: TRBV20-1

CDR3: CASSQVLSTAGETQYF
J: TRBJ2-5
length: 16
V: TRBV14

CDR3: CASSTGQAGGYTF
J: TRBJ1-2
length: 13
V: TRBV7-9

CDR3: CASSQDGTTINTGELFF
J: TRBJ2-2
length: 17
V: TRBV4-1

CDR3: CASSLSGRVSEKLFF
J: TRBJ1-4
length: 15
V: TRBV28

CDR3: CASSYATPSEQYF
J: TRBJ2-7
length: 13
V: TRBV7-2

CDR3: CASSLATGPLGEQFF
J: TRBJ2-1
length: 15
V: TRBV7-6

CDR3: CSAPQRRGYTF
J: TRBJ1-2
length: 11
V: TRBV20-1

CDR3: CASSPTGGDREQYF
J: TRBJ2-7
length: 14
V: TRBV27

CDR3: CAISKTSGRGHEQFF
J: TRBJ2-1
length: 15
V: TRBV10-3

CDR3: CASSSAEDTEAFF
J: TRBJ1-1
length: 13
V: TRBV5-1